The rows below give T cell receptor beta chains drawn from one sample of a study of cytomegalovirus exposure and HLA in healthy donors. Repertoires were generated with immunoSEQ multiplex PCR, while TCRdb's copy carries only in-frame clones and drops some. The repertoire has roughly 100,000 clones, around 90% of them found once; the top ten carry 1.5% to 2%. Sequencing was performed on PBMCs. The receptors here all came from a young woman in good health and CMV-seropositive. Both conserved end residues are part of each CDR3. D genes are given only for firm matches. Part of the rows lack a size; the others show once, few, many or a class for expanded clones.

J gene: TRBJ2-5; V gene: TRBV5-8; clone size: NA; CDR3 length: 15; D gene: TRBD1; CDR3 protein: CASSSRDRDQETQYF; CDR3 DNA: TGTGCCAGCAGTTCCCGGGACAGGGACCAAGAGACCCAGTACTTC
J gene: TRBJ2-5; V gene: TRBV18; clone size: NA; CDR3 length: 14; D gene: NA; CDR3 protein: CASSPLQGGETQYF; CDR3 DNA: TGTGCCAGCTCACCACTTCAGGGTGGGGAGACCCAGTACTTC
J gene: TRBJ2-2; V gene: TRBV18; clone size: NA; CDR3 length: 16; D gene: TRBD1; CDR3 protein: CASFPRTGGWTGELFF; CDR3 DNA: TGTGCCAGCTTCCCGAGGACAGGGGGCTGGACCGGGGAGCTGTTTTTT
J gene: TRBJ2-5; V gene: TRBV18; clone size: NA; CDR3 length: 14; D gene: NA; CDR3 protein: CASSPFGGGETQYF; CDR3 DNA: TGTGCCAGCTCACCATTCGGCGGTGGAGAGACCCAGTACTTC
J gene: TRBJ1-5; V gene: TRBV27; clone size: NA; CDR3 length: 14; D gene: TRBD1; CDR3 protein: CASSFQGANQPQHF; CDR3 DNA: TGTGCCAGCAGTTTCCAGGGGGCCAATCAGCCCCAGCATTTT
J gene: TRBJ2-7; V gene: TRBV4-1; clone size: few; CDR3 length: 15; D gene: NA; CDR3 protein: CASSHQPQGGYEQYF; CDR3 DNA: TGCGCCAGCAGCCACCAACCCCAGGGAGGCTACGAGCAGTACTTC
J gene: TRBJ2-2; V gene: TRBV6-6; clone size: once; CDR3 length: 15; D gene: TRBD2; CDR3 protein: CASRDGTRNTGELFF; CDR3 DNA: TGTGCCAGCAGGGACGGGACTAGGAACACCGGGGAGCTGTTTTTT
J gene: TRBJ2-7; V gene: TRBV4-1; clone size: NA; CDR3 length: 15; D gene: NA; CDR3 protein: CASSLSRGAPSEQYF; CDR3 DNA: TGCGCCAGCAGCCTGAGCCGGGGGGCACCGAGCGAGCAGTACTTC
J gene: TRBJ2-2; V gene: TRBV27; clone size: NA; CDR3 length: 14; D gene: TRBD1; CDR3 protein: CASRQTGGNGELFF; CDR3 DNA: TGTGCCAGCAGGCAGACAGGGGGAAACGGGGAGCTGTTTTTT
J gene: TRBJ1-6; V gene: TRBV7-4; clone size: few; CDR3 length: 14; D gene: NA; CDR3 protein: CASILDRSRSPLHF; CDR3 DNA: TGTGCCAGCATCCTAGACAGGTCCCGCTCACCCCTCCACTTT
J gene: TRBJ1-1; V gene: TRBV2; clone size: NA; CDR3 length: 14; D gene: NA; CDR3 protein: CASSESQGLSHAFF; CDR3 DNA: TGTGCCAGCAGTGAAAGTCAGGGCCTCAGCCATGCTTTCTTT
J gene: TRBJ2-7; V gene: TRBV10-1; clone size: NA; CDR3 length: 13; D gene: NA; CDR3 protein: CASSAGSSQEQYF; CDR3 DNA: TGCGCCAGCAGTGCGGGGTCGTCGCAGGAGCAGTACTTC
J gene: TRBJ1-5; V gene: TRBV12-2; clone size: NA; CDR3 length: 15; D gene: NA; CDR3 protein: CASRLQTGPNQPQHF; CDR3 DNA: TGTGCAAGTCGCTTACAAACAGGGCCCAATCAGCCCCAGCATTTT
J gene: TRBJ1-4; V gene: TRBV6-1; clone size: NA; CDR3 length: 14; D gene: NA; CDR3 protein: CASSEGGGNEKLFF; CDR3 DNA: TGTGCCAGCAGTGAGGGGGGAGGTAATGAAAAACTGTTTTTT
J gene: TRBJ2-7; V gene: TRBV7-9; clone size: NA; CDR3 length: 16; D gene: NA; CDR3 protein: CASSLGRGIPLEEQYF; CDR3 DNA: TGTGCCAGCAGCTTAGGTCGCGGCATCCCTTTAGAGGAGCAGTACTTC
J gene: TRBJ2-5; V gene: TRBV5-6; clone size: NA; CDR3 length: 15; D gene: TRBD1; CDR3 protein: CASSWTGVLAETQYF; CDR3 DNA: TGTGCCAGCAGCTGGACAGGAGTTTTAGCAGAGACCCAGTACTTC
J gene: TRBJ2-1; V gene: TRBV7-2; clone size: once; CDR3 length: 14; D gene: NA; CDR3 protein: CASSLETTSARLFF; CDR3 DNA: TGTGCCAGCAGCTTAGAGACGACATCTGCTCGCTTGTTCTTC
J gene: TRBJ1-2; V gene: TRBV5-8; clone size: NA; CDR3 length: 15; D gene: NA; CDR3 protein: CASSLGTVHGYGYTF; CDR3 DNA: TGTGCCAGCAGCTTGGGGACAGTCCACGGGTATGGCTACACCTTC
J gene: TRBJ2-2; V gene: TRBV6-5; clone size: NA; CDR3 length: 15; D gene: TRBD1; CDR3 protein: CASSYSQGGTGELFF; CDR3 DNA: TGTGCCAGCAGTTATTCACAGGGGGGAACCGGGGAGCTGTTTTTT
J gene: TRBJ2-3; V gene: TRBV7-9; clone size: NA; CDR3 length: 13; D gene: TRBD1; CDR3 protein: CASSPTGTYTQYF; CDR3 DNA: TGTGCCAGCAGCCCGACAGGGACCTATACGCAGTATTTT
J gene: TRBJ1-5; V gene: TRBV5-1; clone size: few; CDR3 length: 17; D gene: NA; CDR3 protein: CASSAKPQGTSNQPQHF; CDR3 DNA: TGCGCCAGCAGCGCAAAACCTCAGGGAACGAGCAATCAGCCCCAGCATTTT
J gene: TRBJ1-1; V gene: TRBV2; clone size: few; CDR3 length: 14; D gene: NA; CDR3 protein: CASSADRENTEAFF; CDR3 DNA: TGTGCCAGCAGTGCAGATCGGGAGAACACTGAAGCTTTCTTT
J gene: TRBJ2-7; V gene: TRBV27; clone size: NA; CDR3 length: 13; D gene: TRBD1; CDR3 protein: CASSFGQGYEQYF; CDR3 DNA: TGTGCCAGCAGTTTCGGACAGGGCTACGAGCAGTACTTC
J gene: TRBJ2-1; V gene: TRBV27; clone size: NA; CDR3 length: 19; D gene: NA; CDR3 protein: CASSHLRPGTRLVDNEQFF; CDR3 DNA: TGTGCCAGCAGCCATCTTCGTCCAGGGACGAGACTAGTAGACAATGAGCAGTTCTTC
J gene: TRBJ2-1; V gene: TRBV29-1; clone size: NA; CDR3 length: 16; D gene: TRBD1; CDR3 protein: CSVDQGARGIHNEQFF; CDR3 DNA: TGCAGCGTTGATCAGGGGGCCCGCGGGATTCACAATGAGCAGTTCTTC
J gene: TRBJ1-2; V gene: TRBV27; clone size: NA; CDR3 length: 13; D gene: NA; CDR3 protein: CASSLGGNYGYTF; CDR3 DNA: TGTGCCAGCAGTTTGGGAGGGAACTATGGCTACACCTTC
J gene: TRBJ1-6; V gene: TRBV15; clone size: NA; CDR3 length: 15; D gene: NA; CDR3 protein: CATSRARQGNSPLHF; CDR3 DNA: TGTGCCACCAGCAGAGCGAGGCAGGGAAATTCACCCCTCCACTTT
J gene: TRBJ2-4; V gene: TRBV7-9; clone size: NA; CDR3 length: 15; D gene: TRBD2; CDR3 protein: CASSNRGGAKNIQYF; CDR3 DNA: TGTGCCAGCAGCAACCGGGGGGGAGCCAAAAACATTCAGTACTTC
J gene: TRBJ2-5; V gene: TRBV7-9; clone size: once; CDR3 length: 13; D gene: TRBD2; CDR3 protein: CASSMGLQETQYF; CDR3 DNA: TGTGCCAGCAGCATGGGACTACAAGAGACCCAGTACTTC
J gene: TRBJ1-1; V gene: TRBV19; clone size: NA; CDR3 length: 15; D gene: NA; CDR3 protein: CASIRDKWSNTEAFF; CDR3 DNA: TGTGCCAGTATCCGGGACAAATGGTCGAACACTGAAGCTTTCTTT
J gene: TRBJ1-3; V gene: TRBV18; clone size: NA; CDR3 length: 16; D gene: TRBD1; CDR3 protein: CASSLEKTGLRNTIYF; CDR3 DNA: TGTGCCAGCTCCCTCGAAAAGACAGGGCTCCGGAACACCATATATTTT
J gene: TRBJ2-6; V gene: TRBV9; clone size: NA; CDR3 length: 15; D gene: NA; CDR3 protein: CASSVEGVGANVLTF; CDR3 DNA: TGTGCCAGCAGCGTAGAAGGGGTAGGGGCCAACGTCCTGACTTTC
J gene: TRBJ1-4; V gene: TRBV4-3; clone size: NA; CDR3 length: 17; D gene: NA; CDR3 protein: CASSQQPAGTGNEKLFF; CDR3 DNA: TGCGCCAGCAGCCAACAACCCGCGGGGACGGGGAATGAAAAACTGTTTTTT
J gene: TRBJ2-5; V gene: TRBV4-1; clone size: NA; CDR3 length: 15; D gene: NA; CDR3 protein: CASSQASSLQETQYF; CDR3 DNA: TGCGCCAGCAGCCAAGCCTCTAGCTTACAAGAGACCCAGTACTTC
J gene: TRBJ1-2; V gene: TRBV2; clone size: NA; CDR3 length: 12; D gene: NA; CDR3 protein: CASSPMADGYTF; CDR3 DNA: TGTGCCAGCAGCCCCATGGCAGATGGCTACACCTTC
J gene: TRBJ2-1; V gene: TRBV7-8; clone size: NA; CDR3 length: 14; D gene: NA; CDR3 protein: CASAHSGAYNEQFF; CDR3 DNA: TGTGCCAGCGCACATAGCGGTGCCTACAATGAGCAGTTCTTC
J gene: TRBJ2-7; V gene: TRBV7-8; clone size: NA; CDR3 length: 16; D gene: TRBD1; CDR3 protein: CASSLVGDRRPLQQYF; CDR3 DNA: TGTGCCAGCAGCTTAGTCGGGGACAGGAGGCCCCTCCAGCAGTACTTC